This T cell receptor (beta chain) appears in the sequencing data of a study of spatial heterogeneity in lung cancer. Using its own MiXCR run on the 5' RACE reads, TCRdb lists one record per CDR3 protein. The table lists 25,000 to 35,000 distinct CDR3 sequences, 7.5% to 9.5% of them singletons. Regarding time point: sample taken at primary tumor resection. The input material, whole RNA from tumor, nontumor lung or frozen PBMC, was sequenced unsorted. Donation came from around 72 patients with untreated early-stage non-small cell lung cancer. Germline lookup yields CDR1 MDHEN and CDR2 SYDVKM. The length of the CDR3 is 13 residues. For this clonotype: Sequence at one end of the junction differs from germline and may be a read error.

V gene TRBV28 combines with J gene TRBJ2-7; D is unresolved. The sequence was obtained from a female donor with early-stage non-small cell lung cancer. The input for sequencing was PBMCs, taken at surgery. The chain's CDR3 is CVSSYEVEYEQYF. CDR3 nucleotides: TGTGTCAGCAGTTACGAGGTGGAATACGAGCAGTACTTC.